This record looks at one TCR beta chain sequence and its context. These data belong to a study of CD8+ T cells in alopecia areata. Stated treatment: oral pan-JAK inhibitor, 5-10 mg twice daily. The CDR3 sequence is 11 residues long. Between the trimmed V and J ends, which lost 0 bases and 9 bases, there was a span of 4 bases. CDR1 is SGHRS and CDR2 is YFSETQ in the germline V gene. cDNA prepared by RNA extraction and subsequent reverse transcription served as the template for sequencing. The protocol was immunoSEQ multiplex PCR, while the TCRdb copy is restricted to in-frame clones and leaves out a portion. Among fewer than 250,000 clones listed, roughly three fifths were seen once.

The TCR was taken from a human donor with alopecia areata. The sequenced sample was CD4+ T cells sorted from blood, obtained at week 4, from a patient treated with tofacitinib. The chain uses TRBV5-1 and TRBJ2-1; D not certain. The CDR3 protein is CASSLEREQFF. The CDR3 DNA reads as TGCGCCAGCAGCTTGGAACGTGAGCAGTTCTTC.